This is a list of T cell receptor beta chains from one sample in a study of read filtering for tumor transcriptome and immune sequencing. TCRdb ran MiXCR on the reads and lists one entry per CDR3 protein. This table has approximately 90,000 distinct CDR3 sequences, approximately 13% appearing once. Sequences were obtained from a population of CD138-negative cells sorted from bone marrow. The receptors stem from a donor at least 40 years old with multiple myeloma. The CDR3 runs from the conserved cysteine through the conserved F or W. The D gene is left open where the match is weak. Only some rows state a clone size, as once, few, many or a class for expanded clones.

-	many	TRBV29-1	TRBJ1-2	12	CSVEVRDYGYTF	TGCAGCGTTGAAGTGAGAGACTATGGCTACACCTTC
-	many	TRBV20-1	TRBJ2-7	11	CSARGIYEQYF	TGCAGTGCTAGAGGCATCTACGAGCAGTACTTC
-	many	TRBV2	TRBJ1-2	12	CASTPRNYGYTF	TGTGCCAGCACCCCACGGAACTATGGCTACACCTTC
-	many	TRBV20-1	TRBJ1-5	13	CSARDLASQPQHF	TGCAGTGCTAGAGATTTGGCCAGTCAGCCCCAGCATTTT
TRBD1	-	TRBV5-5	TRBJ1-5	15	CASSLGQGVNQPQHF	TGTGCCAGCAGCTTGGGGCAGGGGGTGAATCAGCCCCAGCATTTT
TRBD1	many	TRBV7-8	TRBJ2-1	15	CASSPGRGHHNEQFF	TGTGCCAGCTCCCCCGGCAGGGGGCATCATAATGAGCAGTTCTTC
-	many	TRBV2	TRBJ2-2	17	CASATARDTANTGELFF	TGTGCCAGCGCCACCGCCAGGGACACCGCGAACACCGGGGAGCTGTTTTTT
-	many	TRBV11-1	TRBJ2-3	15	CASSLEWQGTDTQYF	TGTGCCAGCAGCTTAGAATGGCAGGGCACAGATACGCAGTATTTT
-	once	TRBV7-2	TRBJ1-3	14	CASSARDIANTICF	TGTGCCAGCAGCGCCCGGGACATTGCGAACACCATATGTTTT
TRBD1	many	TRBV20-1	TRBJ1-1	14	CSARTGGDYTEAFF	TGCAGTGCTAGAACAGGGGGAGACTACACTGAAGCTTTCTTT
TRBD2	few	TRBV15	TRBJ2-1	16	CATSTGGLAGLDEQFF	TGTGCCACCAGCACGGGGGGACTAGCGGGATTGGATGAGCAGTTCTTC
-	-	TRBV29-1	TRBJ1-1	14	CSVELGGMNTEAFF	TGCAGCGTTGAACTGGGGGGCATGAACACTGAAGCTTTCTTT
-	many	TRBV5-5	TRBJ2-3	15	CASSLDVAGTDTQYF	TGTGCCAGCAGCTTGGACGTAGCGGGCACAGATACGCAGTATTTT
-	-	TRBV5-4	TRBJ2-1	17	CASSPPNRDPSYNEQFF	TGTGCCAGCAGCCCGCCAAACCGGGACCCGTCCTACAATGAGCAGTTCTTC
-	many	TRBV5-1	TRBJ2-3	16	CASSLARDSLPDTQYF	TGCGCCAGCAGCTTGGCCCGGGACTCCCTCCCAGATACGCAGTATTTT
TRBD1	many	TRBV6-1	TRBJ1-3	14	CASRRTGSGNTIYF	TGTGCCAGCAGGAGGACAGGCTCTGGAAACACCATATATTTT
-	many	TRBV7-9	TRBJ1-1	13	CASSLAGAGEAFF	TGTGCCAGCAGCTTAGCAGGGGCGGGGGAAGCTTTCTTT
-	many	TRBV7-9	TRBJ2-1	15	CASSPSYGFYNEQFF	TGTGCCAGCAGCCCGAGCTATGGCTTCTACAATGAGCAGTTCTTC
-	many	TRBV6-2/TRBV6-3	TRBJ2-7	11	CASSNYYEQYF	TGTGCCAGCAGCAACTACTACGAGCAGTACTTC
TRBD2	many	TRBV5-1	TRBJ2-7	14	CASSLAGSSYEQYF	TGTGCCAGCAGCTTAGCGGGCTCCTCCTACGAGCAGTACTTC
TRBD2	many	TRBV11-3	TRBJ2-1	15	CASSLGTSGFNEQFF	TGTGCCAGCAGCTTGGGGACTAGCGGTTTCAATGAGCAGTTCTTC
TRBD2	many	TRBV12-5	TRBJ2-5	16	CASGLGLAGGPETQYF	TGTGCTAGTGGTCTAGGACTAGCGGGAGGGCCGGAGACCCAGTACTTC
-	many	TRBV7-8	TRBJ2-7	15	CASRSLGDNSYEQYF	TGTGCCAGCAGGTCCCTTGGGGACAACTCCTACGAGCAGTACTTC
-	many	TRBV12-3/TRBV12-4	TRBJ2-2	13	CASSFRVAGELFF	TGTGCCAGCAGTTTCAGGGTTGCCGGGGAGCTGTTTTTT
-	many	TRBV5-5	TRBJ2-2	15	CASSLTGQNTGELFF	TGTGCCAGCAGCTTGACGGGACAGAACACCGGGGAGCTGTTTTTT
TRBD1	many	TRBV15	TRBJ2-1	16	CATSRSGQGRGNEQFF	TGTGCCACCAGCAGATCCGGACAGGGAAGAGGCAATGAGCAGTTCTTC
TRBD1	many	TRBV28	TRBJ2-7	14	CASSTPTGGNEQYF	TGTGCCAGCTCCACACCGACAGGGGGCAACGAGCAGTACTTC
-	many	TRBV18	TRBJ1-1	13	CASSPPGNTEAFF	TGTGCCAGCTCACCACCGGGGAACACTGAAGCTTTCTTT
-	many	TRBV20-1	TRBJ1-4	16	CSARDPTVATNEKLFF	TGCAGTGCTAGAGATCCGACAGTTGCAACTAATGAAAAACTGTTTTTT
-	many	TRBV6-2/TRBV6-3	TRBJ2-5	15	CASNLFWNNQKTQYF	TGTGCCAGCAACTTATTCTGGAACAATCAGAAGACCCAGTACTTC
-	many	TRBV6-5	TRBJ1-3	14	CASSYSSSGNTIYF	TGTGCCAGCAGTTACTCGAGCTCTGGAAACACCATATATTTT
-	many	TRBV29-1	TRBJ2-1	15	CSVVASGLGYNEQFF	TGCAGCGTTGTAGCGTCGGGACTGGGTTACAATGAGCAGTTCTTC
-	many	TRBV20-1	TRBJ2-5	14	CSARDMGLGETQYF	TGCAGTGCTAGAGATATGGGGTTAGGAGAGACCCAGTACTTC
TRBD1	many	TRBV5-1	TRBJ2-4	13	CASSLDGQGSQYF	TGCGCCAGCAGCTTGGACGGACAGGGTTCGCAGTACTTC
TRBD1	many	TRBV18	TRBJ2-5	14	CASSLTGGWETQYF	TGTGCCAGCTCACTAACAGGGGGCTGGGAGACCCAGTACTTC
-	-	TRBV12-3/TRBV12-4	TRBJ1-5	15	CAGSRQTTSNQPQHF	TGTGCCGGCAGCCGACAGACAACCAGCAATCAGCCCCAGCATTTT
-	many	TRBV7-9	TRBJ1-1	15	CASSLAWAMNTEAFF	TGTGCCAGCAGCTTGGCCTGGGCCATGAACACTGAAGCTTTCTTT
-	few	TRBV11-2	TRBJ2-6	16	CASSPGPFSGANVLTF	TGTGCCAGCAGCCCGGGACCGTTCTCTGGGGCCAACGTCCTGACTTTC
-	many	TRBV28	TRBJ2-3	14	CASRTGFSTDTQYF	TGTGCCAGCAGAACAGGTTTTAGCACAGATACGCAGTATTTT
-	-	TRBV10-2	TRBJ2-1	12	CASREEYNEQFF	TGCGCCAGTCGAGAGGAGTACAATGAGCAGTTCTTC
-	many	TRBV21-1	TRBJ2-3	12	CAASGSPDTQYF	TGTGCAGCTAGCGGGAGCCCAGATACGCAGTATTTT
-	few	TRBV19	TRBJ1-5	17	CASDGGAYLFGNQPQHF	TGTGCCAGTGATGGGGGGGCCTACCTATTTGGCAATCAGCCCCAGCATTTT
-	many	TRBV28	TRBJ2-6	16	CASSNGAVSGANVLTF	TGTGCCAGCAGTAACGGGGCCGTCTCTGGGGCCAACGTCCTGACTTTC